This T cell receptor beta chain emerged from a study of blood T cells in healthy people across ages. A sample-barcoded 5' primer and a J-beta primer mix were used in a second PCR of roughly 6 to 11 cycles. TCRdb reprocessed the 5' RACE reads via MiXCR and lists one record per CDR3 protein. This table has around 990,000 distinct CDR3 sequences, about 25% appearing once. This CDR3 has 15 amino acids. Germline assignment: CDR1 MNHNS and CDR2 SASEGT. This clonotype was seen only a few times. The antigen is unknown. Samples each yielded at least 6 micrograms of total RNA. Study-wide results and limits: Observed TCR beta diversity showed a strong correlation with the percentage of naive T cells as measured by flow cytometry.

These same records also appear under a second study, on T cells of mothers and their children.

The specimen was blood. The chain joins TRBV6-1 to TRBJ2-5; 10 bases line up with TRBD1. The J call may be wrong; the DNA end is better matched by TRBJ2-1. The TCR sequence derives from a girl aged 2-10 years in good health. This CDR3 reads CASTSGTGEMDEQFF. The CDR3 bases are TGTGCCAGCACATCGGGGACAGGGGAAATGGATGAGCAGTTCTTC.